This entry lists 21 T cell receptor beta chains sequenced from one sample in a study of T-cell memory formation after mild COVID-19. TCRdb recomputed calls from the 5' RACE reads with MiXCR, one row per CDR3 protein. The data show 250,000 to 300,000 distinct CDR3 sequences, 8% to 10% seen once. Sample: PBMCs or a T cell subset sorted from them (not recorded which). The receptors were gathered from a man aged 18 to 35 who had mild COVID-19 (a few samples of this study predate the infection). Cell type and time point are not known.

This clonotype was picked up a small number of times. CDR3 bases: TGTGCCATCAGTGAGTCTGTACAAGAGACCCAGTACTTC. As protein: CAISESVQETQYF. This chain links TRBV10-3 with TRBJ2-5; no clear D gene. The germline CDR1 and CDR2 sequences are ENHRY and SYGVKD. The CDR3 loop spans 13 amino acids. V shed 0 bases and J shed 2 bases, with 4 bases lying between them.

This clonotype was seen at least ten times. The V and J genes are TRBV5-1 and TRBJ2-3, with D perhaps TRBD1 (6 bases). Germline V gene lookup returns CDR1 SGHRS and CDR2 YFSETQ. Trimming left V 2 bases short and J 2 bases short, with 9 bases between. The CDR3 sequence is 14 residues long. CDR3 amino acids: CASSLGGITDTQYF. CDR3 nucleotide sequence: TGCGCCAGCAGCTTAGGGGGTATCACAGATACGCAGTATTTT.

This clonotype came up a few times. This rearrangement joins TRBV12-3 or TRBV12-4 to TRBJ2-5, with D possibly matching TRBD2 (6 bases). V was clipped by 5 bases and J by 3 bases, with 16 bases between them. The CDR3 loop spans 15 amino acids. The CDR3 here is CASSKGRRGEETQYF. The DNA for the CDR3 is TGTGCCAGCAGTAAGGGACGGAGGGGTGAAGAGACCCAGTACTTC.

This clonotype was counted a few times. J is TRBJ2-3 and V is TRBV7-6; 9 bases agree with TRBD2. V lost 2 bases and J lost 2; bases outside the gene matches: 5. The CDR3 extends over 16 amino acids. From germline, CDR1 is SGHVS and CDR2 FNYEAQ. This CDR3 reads CASSLRLAGITDTQYF. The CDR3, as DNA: TGTGCCAGCAGCTTAAGGCTAGCGGGGATCACAGATACGCAGTATTTT.

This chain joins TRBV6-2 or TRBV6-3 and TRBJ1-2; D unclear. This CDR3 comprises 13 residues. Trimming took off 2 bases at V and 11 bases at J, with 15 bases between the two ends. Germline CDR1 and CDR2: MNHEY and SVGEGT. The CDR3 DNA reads TGTGCCAGCAGTTACACGACGGGTTCTGGATACACCTTC. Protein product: CASSYTTGSGYTF.

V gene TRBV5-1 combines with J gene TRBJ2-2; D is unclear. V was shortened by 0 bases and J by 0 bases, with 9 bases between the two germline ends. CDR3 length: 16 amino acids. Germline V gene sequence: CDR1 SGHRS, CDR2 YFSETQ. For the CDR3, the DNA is TGCGCCAGCAGCTTGGTATCCTGGACGAACACCGGGGAGCTGTTTTTT. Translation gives CASSLVSWTNTGELFF. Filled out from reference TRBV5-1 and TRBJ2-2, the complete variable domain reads KAGVTQTPRYLIKTRGQQVTLSCSPISGHRSVSWYQQTPGQGLQFLFEYFSETQRNKGNFPGRFSGRQFSNSRSEMNVSTLELGDSALYLCASSLVSWTNTGELFFGEGSRLTVL.

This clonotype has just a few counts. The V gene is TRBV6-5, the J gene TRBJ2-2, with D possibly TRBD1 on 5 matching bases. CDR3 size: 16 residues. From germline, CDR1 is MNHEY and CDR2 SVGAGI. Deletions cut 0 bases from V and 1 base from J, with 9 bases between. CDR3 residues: CASSYSIDRNTGELFF. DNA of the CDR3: TGTGCCAGCAGTTACTCGATAGACAGGAACACCGGGGAGCTGTTTTTT.

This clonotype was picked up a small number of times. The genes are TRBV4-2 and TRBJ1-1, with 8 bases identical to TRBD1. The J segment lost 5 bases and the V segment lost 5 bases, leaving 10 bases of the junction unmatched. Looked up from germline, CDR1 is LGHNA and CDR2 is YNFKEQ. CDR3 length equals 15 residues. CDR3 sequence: CASSSPVGQGTEAFF. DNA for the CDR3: TGTGCCAGCAGCTCTCCGGTAGGACAGGGAACTGAAGCTTTCTTT.

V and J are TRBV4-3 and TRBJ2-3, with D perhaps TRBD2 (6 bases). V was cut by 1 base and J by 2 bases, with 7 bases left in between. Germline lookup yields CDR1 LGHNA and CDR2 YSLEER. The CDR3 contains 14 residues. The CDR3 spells CASSQGGVTDTQYF. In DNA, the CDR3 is TGCGCCAGCAGCCAAGGGGGGGTCACAGATACGCAGTATTTT.

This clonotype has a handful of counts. CDR3 residues: CASSRGGWGTEAFF. The CDR3 DNA sequence: TGTGCCAGCAGCCGAGGGGGTTGGGGCACTGAAGCTTTCTTT. The rearrangement uses TRBV5-6 and TRBJ1-1; a weak D match, TRBD1 (6 bases). The CDR3 consists of 14 residues. The V and J ends lost 4 bases and 4 bases respectively, with 14 bases between them. The V gene's germline CDR1 is SGHDT and CDR2 YYEEEE.

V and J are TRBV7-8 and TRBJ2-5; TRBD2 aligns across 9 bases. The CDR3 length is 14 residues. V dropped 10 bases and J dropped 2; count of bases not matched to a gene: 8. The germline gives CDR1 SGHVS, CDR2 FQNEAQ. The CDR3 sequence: CATTRGGPQETQYF. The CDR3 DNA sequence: TGTGCCACTACGCGGGGGGGACCACAAGAGACCCAGTACTTC. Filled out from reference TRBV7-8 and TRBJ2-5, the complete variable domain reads GAGVSQSPRYKVAKRGQDVALRCDPISGHVSLFWYQQALGQGPEFLTYFQNEAQLDKSGLPSDRFFAERPEGSVSTLKIQRTQQEDSAVYLCATTRGGPQETQYFGPGTRLLVL.

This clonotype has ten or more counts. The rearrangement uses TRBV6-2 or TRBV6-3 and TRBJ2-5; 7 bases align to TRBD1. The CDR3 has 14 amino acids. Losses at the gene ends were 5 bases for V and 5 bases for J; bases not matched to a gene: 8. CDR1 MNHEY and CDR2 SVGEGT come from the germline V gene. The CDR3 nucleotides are TGTGCCAGCAGTACGACAGGGAATAGGGAGACCCAGTACTTC. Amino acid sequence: CASSTTGNRETQYF.

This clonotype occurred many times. CDR3: CASSPLWGETQYF. The DNA of the CDR3 is TGTGCCAGCAGCCCCCTGTGGGGAGAGACCCAGTACTTC. The chain links TRBV6-2 or TRBV6-3 to TRBJ2-5; D gene uncertain. The CDR3 runs 13 residues. V gave up 6 bases and J gave up 4 bases, with 12 bases separating them. Germline-derived CDR1 and CDR2 are MNHEY and SVGEGT.

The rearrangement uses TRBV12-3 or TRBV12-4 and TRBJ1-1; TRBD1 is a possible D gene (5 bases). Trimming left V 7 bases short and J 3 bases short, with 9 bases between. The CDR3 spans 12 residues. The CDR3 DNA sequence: TGTGCCAGCAACCGGGGCTACACTGAAGCTTTCTTT. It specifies CASNRGYTEAFF.

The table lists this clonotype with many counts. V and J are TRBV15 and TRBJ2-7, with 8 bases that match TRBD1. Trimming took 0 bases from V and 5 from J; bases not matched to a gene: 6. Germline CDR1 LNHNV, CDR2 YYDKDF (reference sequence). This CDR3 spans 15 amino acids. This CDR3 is CATSRDIQGGHEQYF. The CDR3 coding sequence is TGTGCCACCAGCAGAGATATACAGGGGGGCCACGAGCAGTACTTC. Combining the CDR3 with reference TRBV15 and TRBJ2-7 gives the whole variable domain DAMVIQNPRYQVTQFGKPVTLSCSQTLNHNVMYWYQQKSSQAPKLLFHYYDKDFNNEADTPDNFQSRRPNTSFCFLDIRSPGLGDTAMYLCATSRDIQGGHEQYFGPGTRLTVT.

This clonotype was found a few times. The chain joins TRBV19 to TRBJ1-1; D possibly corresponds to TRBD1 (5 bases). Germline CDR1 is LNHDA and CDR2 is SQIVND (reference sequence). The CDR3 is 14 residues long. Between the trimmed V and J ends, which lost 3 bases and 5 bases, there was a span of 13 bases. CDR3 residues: CASSIRGEGTEAFF. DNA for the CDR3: TGTGCCAGTAGTATTCGTGGGGAGGGGACTGAAGCTTTCTTT.

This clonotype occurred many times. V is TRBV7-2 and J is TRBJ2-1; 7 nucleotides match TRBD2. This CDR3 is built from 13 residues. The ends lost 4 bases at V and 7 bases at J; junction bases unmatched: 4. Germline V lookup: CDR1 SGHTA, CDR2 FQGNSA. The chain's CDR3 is CASSWEGRNEQFF. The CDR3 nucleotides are TGTGCCAGCAGCTGGGAGGGGAGGAATGAGCAGTTCTTC.

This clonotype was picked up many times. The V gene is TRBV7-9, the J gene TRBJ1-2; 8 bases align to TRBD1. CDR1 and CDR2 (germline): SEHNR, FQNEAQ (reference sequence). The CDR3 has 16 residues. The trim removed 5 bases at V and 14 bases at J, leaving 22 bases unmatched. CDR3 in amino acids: CASSPSGVRTGQDRTF. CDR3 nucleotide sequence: TGTGCCAGCAGCCCCAGCGGGGTCCGGACAGGGCAAGATCGGACCTTC.

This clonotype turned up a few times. The CDR3 loop reads CASSLSGQGSPLHF. CDR3 sequence (DNA): TGTGCCAGCAGCTTAAGTGGACAGGGGTCACCCCTCCACTTT. This rearrangement joins TRBV7-9 to TRBJ1-6; 9 nucleotides align to TRBD1. This CDR3 has 14 amino acids. The ends lost 2 bases at V and 10 bases at J; junction bases unmatched: 3. Germline-derived CDR1 and CDR2 are SEHNR and FQNEAQ (reference sequence).

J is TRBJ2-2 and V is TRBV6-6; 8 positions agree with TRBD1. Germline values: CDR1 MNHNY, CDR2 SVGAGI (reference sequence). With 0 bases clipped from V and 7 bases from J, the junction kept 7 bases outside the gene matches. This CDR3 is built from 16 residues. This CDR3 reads CASSYSTGGSGGELFF. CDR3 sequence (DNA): TGTGCCAGCAGTTACTCTACAGGGGGTTCGGGCGGGGAGCTGTTTTTT.

Here the CDR3 DNA reads TGTGCCAGCAGCCGTACAGGGGGAACTTACAATTCACCCCTCCACTTT. It yields the protein CASSRTGGTYNSPLHF. The V gene is TRBV21-1, the J gene TRBJ1-6; the D call TRBD1 from the table was never checked on the DNA. TRBV21-1 constitutes a pseudogene. The CDR3 sequence is 16 residues long.